The 30 T cell receptor beta chains reported below all come from one sample, sequenced in a study of blood T cell repertoires in COVID-19. Here immunoSEQ multiplex PCR was the method, and the copy in TCRdb shows in-frame clones only, minus some. This table has about 320,000 clones, nearly 90% appearing once. The sample consisted of PBMCs or T cells enriched from blood (not recorded which). These receptors were obtained from a woman aged 25 to 39 who had recovered from COVID-19.

The V and J genes are TRBV29-1 and TRBJ1-2; 8 bases agree with TRBD1. Germline V gene data show CDR1 as SQVTM and CDR2 as ANQGSEA. The J segment lost 8 bases and the V segment lost 6 bases, leaving 14 bases of the junction unmatched. The CDR3 contains 14 residues. The CDR3 nucleotides are TGCAGCGTGTACGGTGCTGCAGGGGGCGGAGGCTACACCTTC. This codes for CSVYGAAGGGGYTF.

V and J are TRBV19 and TRBJ1-2, with TRBD1 identical over 12 bases. There are 17 residues in the CDR3. V was pared by 4 bases and J by 5 bases, with 11 bases of the junction left unmatched. The germline CDR1 and CDR2 sequences are LNHDA and SQIVND (reference sequence). The CDR3 region has the DNA TGTGCCAGTAGTACAAAGAAGGGACAGGGGGCTATTTATGGCTACACCTTC. Translating gives CASSTKKGQGAIYGYTF.

The CDR3, as DNA: TGTGCCAGCAGTTTACGGGCTAATGAAAAACTGTTTTTT. Protein: CASSLRANEKLFF. This rearrangement joins TRBV12-3 or TRBV12-4 to TRBJ1-4; D unresolved. The CDR3 loop spans 13 amino acids. Deletions cut 2 bases from V and 3 bases from J, with 4 bases between.

The genes are TRBV18 and TRBJ1-5; 7 bases fit TRBD1. Trimming at V came to 3 bases and at J to 4 bases, leaving 3 bases not matched to a gene. Germline V CDR1 and CDR2: KGHSH, LQKENI. This CDR3 has 14 amino acids. The CDR3 region is CASSPQGENQPQHF. In DNA form, the CDR3 reads TGTGCCAGCTCACCTCAGGGGGAGAATCAGCCCCAGCATTTT.

The chain employs TRBV12-5 and TRBJ1-5, with no clear D. This CDR3 is 13 amino acids long. Germline V lookup: CDR1 LGHNT, CDR2 FRNRAP. Trimming removed 2 bases at V and 4 bases at J, with 6 bases between. The CDR3 DNA follows: TGTGCTAGTGGTTTGCTAATGAATCAGCCCCAGCATTTT. Its translation: CASGLLMNQPQHF.

The chain recombines TRBV15 with TRBJ2-7; D is uncertain. Germline CDR1 reads LNHNV; CDR2 reads YYDKDF (reference sequence). Trimming cost V 0 bases and J 3 bases, with 9 bases left between them. This CDR3 is built from 14 residues. The CDR3, as DNA: TGTGCCACCAGCAGAGATCGGAGTGACTACGAGCAGTACTTC. Its protein product is CATSRDRSDYEQYF.

The chain uses TRBV4-1 and TRBJ2-1, with D perhaps TRBD2 (5 bases). Germline-derived CDR1 and CDR2 are MGHRA and YSYEKL. With 3 bases removed from V and 0 bases from J, the gap between germline ends came to 15 bases. The CDR3 covers 17 residues. CDR3 loop: CASSHNGILLSYNEQFF. In DNA form, the CDR3 reads TGCGCCAGCAGCCACAACGGGATCTTACTCTCCTACAATGAGCAGTTCTTC.

This chain connects TRBV5-8 to TRBJ2-5; 9 bases agree with TRBD2. Germline V gene lookup returns CDR1 SGHTS and CDR2 YDEGEE. V dropped 4 bases and J dropped 5; count of bases not matched to a gene: 6. The CDR3 sequence is 14 residues long. The CDR3 reads CASSRGGVAETQYF. CDR3 DNA sequence: TGTGCCAGCAGCCGCGGGGGGGTTGCGGAGACCCAGTACTTC.

This rearrangement joins TRBV2 to TRBJ1-4; D not certain. Germline CDR1 and CDR2: SNHLY and FYNNEI. V was pared by 6 bases and J by 5 bases, with 16 bases between. The CDR3 runs to 15 residues. The DNA for the CDR3 is TGTGCCAGCAGCCAGTTAGGAGGCCAGAATGAAAAACTGTTTTTT. Translated, it gives CASSQLGGQNEKLFF. Variable domain in full (rest from reference TRBV2 and TRBJ1-4): EPEVTQTPSHQVTQMGQEVILRCVPISNHLYFYWYRQILGQKVEFLVSFYNNEISEKSEIFDDQFSVERPDGSNFTLKIRSTKLEDSAMYFCASSQLGGQNEKLFFGSGTQLSVL.

A remark on this clone: The junction departs from the called germline gene at one end, perhaps through a read error. The gene calls are TRBV7-7 and TRBJ1-1; no firm D call. Germline V gives CDR1 SSHAT, CDR2 FNYEAQ (reference sequence). The CDR3 contains 13 residues. The CDR3 is CASRPLMETEAFF. CDR3 nucleotides: TGTGCTAGCAGACCCCTGATGGAGACTGAAGCTTTCTTT.

V is TRBV7-2 and J is TRBJ2-3, with 9 positions matching TRBD2. With V trimmed by 0 bases and J by 3 bases, 13 bases remained unmatched. Germline CDR1 is SGHTA and CDR2 is FQGNSA. The CDR3 runs 19 residues. The CDR3 is CASSLALRGGGGATDTQYF. CDR3 bases: TGTGCCAGCAGCTTAGCCCTTAGGGGCGGCGGGGGGGCGACAGATACGCAGTATTTT.

The rearrangement joins TRBV5-1 to TRBJ2-1; 8 nucleotides align to TRBD2. J gave up 8 bases and V 3 bases, and 10 bases lay outside the gene matches. The V gene's germline CDR1 is SGHRS and CDR2 YFSETQ. The CDR3 has 15 amino acids. This CDR3 reads CASSSGGAPFYEQFF. DNA of the CDR3: TGCGCCAGCAGCTCCGGGGGGGCCCCTTTCTATGAGCAGTTCTTC.

The chain is built from TRBV7-9 and TRBJ1-5, with 9 nucleotides matching TRBD1. V lost 1 base to trimming and J lost 4 bases; unmatched junction nucleotides: 5. The CDR3 consists of 16 residues. Germline values: CDR1 SEHNR, CDR2 FQNEAQ (reference sequence). The CDR3 spells CASSLGGTGLNQPQHF. The CDR3 DNA follows: TGTGCCAGCAGCTTAGGCGGGACAGGGCTTAATCAGCCCCAGCATTTT.

V and J are TRBV1 and TRBJ1-1. TRBV1 is an annotated pseudogene. The CDR3 has 18 amino acids. In nucleotides, the CDR3 is TGCACCAGCAGCCAAGATGAAGGAGGCTTTTGTTCGGACACTGAAGCTTTCTTT. As protein: CTSSQDEGGFCSDTEAFF.

The J gene is TRBJ1-2, the V gene TRBV5-4; tentative D call: TRBD1 (5 bases). CDR3 length equals 15 residues. In germline, CDR1 is SGHNT, CDR2 YYREEE (reference sequence). V lost 3 bases to trimming and J lost 6 bases, with 18 bases between them. CDR3 in DNA: TGTGCCAGCAGCTCCACCGGGGGGGGGAATGATGGCTACACCTTC. The encoded protein is CASSSTGGGNDGYTF.

This clone has more than one count but fewer than ten. The rearrangement joins TRBV30 to TRBJ1-3; D gene unclear. The germline CDR1 and CDR2 sequences are GTSNPN and SVGIG (reference sequence). The CDR3 consists of 14 residues. The V end was cut by 5 bases, the J end by 0 bases, with 11 bases between. The CDR3 reads CAWERESSGNTIYF. The CDR3 DNA sequence: TGTGCCTGGGAAAGGGAGAGCTCTGGAAACACCATATATTTT. Supplemented by reference TRBV30 and TRBJ1-3, the full variable domain reads SQTIHQWPATLVQPVGSPLSLECTVEGTSNPNLYWYRQAAGRGLQLLFYSVGIGQISSEVPQNLSASRPQDRQFILSSKKLLLSDSGFYLCAWERESSGNTIYFGEGSWLTVV.

The V call is TRBV9, the J call TRBJ1-4, with 10 bases matching TRBD1. The V and J ends lost 2 bases and 6 bases, in that order; junction bases with no gene match: 4. The germline CDR1 and CDR2 sequences are SGDLS and YYNGEE. The CDR3 runs 15 residues. The CDR3 here is CASSVKGTGDEKLFF. The CDR3, as DNA: TGTGCCAGCAGCGTGAAAGGGACAGGGGATGAAAAACTGTTTTTT.

The V call is TRBV5-6, the J call TRBJ2-2; 7 positions agree with TRBD2. This CDR3 contains 17 residues. Germline CDR1 is SGHDT and CDR2 is YYEEEE. V lost 3 bases to trimming and J lost 8 bases; unmatched junction nucleotides: 16. In nucleotides, the CDR3 is TGTGCCAGCAGCTACCTACCCGCGGGGGACCACCGGGGGGAGCTGTTTTTT. Translation gives CASSYLPAGDHRGELFF.

The chain links TRBV2 to TRBJ2-1; tentative D call: TRBD1 (5 bases). V gave up 7 bases and J gave up 8 bases, with 9 bases separating them. This CDR3 spans 11 amino acids. Germline V CDR1 and CDR2: SNHLY, FYNNEI. The CDR3 protein is CASKWGDEQFF. DNA for the CDR3: TGTGCCAGCAAGTGGGGCGATGAGCAGTTCTTC.

This clone was seen a single time. The V gene is TRBV19, the J gene TRBJ2-5; maybe TRBD2 (7 bases). Looked up from germline, CDR1 is LNHDA and CDR2 is SQIVND (reference sequence). The V end was cut by 4 bases, the J end by 5 bases, with 11 bases between. CDR3 size: 13 residues. CDR3 bases: TGTGCCAGTAGTACCTCGGGGGGCGAGACCCAGTACTTC. Protein sequence: CASSTSGGETQYF.

The chain has TRBV5-5 and TRBJ2-1, with TRBD1 as a possible D gene (6 bases). Trimming shortened V by 0 bases and J by 2 bases, and 12 bases separated the two germline ends. The germline CDR1 and CDR2 sequences are SGHKS and YYEKEE (reference sequence). The CDR3 sequence is 16 residues long. CDR3 amino acids: CASSLVPGATYNEQFF. The CDR3 DNA follows: TGTGCCAGCAGCTTGGTGCCAGGGGCAACCTACAATGAGCAGTTCTTC.

The chain joins TRBV15 to TRBJ2-2, with 13 bases matching TRBD2. After removal of 0 bases from V and 5 bases from J, the junction contained 15 bases not matched to a gene. CDR1 LNHNV and CDR2 YYDKDF come from the germline V gene (reference sequence). This CDR3 is 21 amino acids long. CDR3 DNA sequence: TGTGCCACCAGCAGAGATATAGCGGGGACGACTAGCGGGGGGCTGACCGGGGAGCTGTTTTTT. This codes for CATSRDIAGTTSGGLTGELFF.

This chain links TRBV15 with TRBJ2-7; 7 nucleotides agree with TRBD2. Germline CDR1 and CDR2: LNHNV and YYDKDF (reference sequence). V shed 3 bases and J 2 bases; nucleotides not matched to a gene: 1. The CDR3 length is 13 residues. CDR3 protein: CATSSGLAYEQYF. The CDR3 bases are TGTGCCACCAGCAGCGGACTAGCCTACGAGCAGTACTTC.

V usage is TRBV5-1 and J usage is TRBJ2-7; perhaps TRBD2 as D (5 bases). This CDR3 region has 15 residues. Germline V gene data show CDR1 as SGHRS and CDR2 as YFSETQ. V lost 0 bases and J 3 bases, leaving 13 bases between the germline ends. The CDR3 region is CASSLGAGRDYEQYF. Written as DNA, the CDR3 is TGCGCCAGCAGCTTGGGCGCGGGCCGAGACTACGAGCAGTACTTC.

V gene TRBV12-5 combines with J gene TRBJ1-1, with D possibly TRBD1 on 5 matching bases. Germline V lookup: CDR1 LGHNT, CDR2 FRNRAP. The CDR3 is 16 residues long. Trimming took off 0 bases at V and 2 bases at J, with 13 bases between the two ends. The CDR3 loop reads CASGLVVAGLNTEAFF. The DNA for the CDR3 is TGTGCTAGTGGTTTGGTAGTTGCGGGGCTCAACACTGAAGCTTTCTTT.

This rearrangement joins TRBV30 to TRBJ1-5; D not resolved. V shed 2 bases and J shed 1 base, with 6 bases lying between them. The CDR3 has 13 amino acids. Germline assignment: CDR1 GTSNPN and CDR2 SVGIG (reference sequence). The CDR3 spells CAWSIQSNQPQHF. The CDR3 DNA sequence: TGTGCCTGGAGTATACAGAGCAATCAGCCCCAGCATTTT.

The genes are TRBV4-2 and TRBJ2-7; tentatively, D is TRBD1 (6 bases). Trimming removed 1 base from V and 7 bases from J, with 17 bases in between. The CDR3 consists of 15 residues. Looked up from germline, CDR1 is LGHNA and CDR2 is YNFKEQ. The CDR3 DNA sequence: TGTGCCAGCAGCCAAGCCACAGGGAAAGTAAGAGAGCAGTACTTC. Translated, it gives CASSQATGKVREQYF.

The gene calls are TRBV12-3 or TRBV12-4 and TRBJ2-7; tentatively, D is TRBD2 (6 bases). Trimming shortened V by 3 bases and J by 6 bases, and 9 bases separated the two germline ends. This CDR3 is 12 amino acids long. CDR3 residues: CASSFPGSEQYF. The CDR3 coding sequence is TGTGCCAGCAGTTTCCCCGGGAGCGAGCAGTACTTC.

This clone has a single count. This chain links TRBV12-3 or TRBV12-4 with TRBJ1-6, with D hard to call. V lost 7 bases and J lost 4, with 5 bases in between. This CDR3 is built from 12 residues. CDR3 region: CASMAYNSPLHF. The CDR3 nucleotides are TGTGCCAGCATGGCTTATAATTCACCCCTCCACTTT.

The V gene is TRBV19, the J gene TRBJ2-1, with D perhaps TRBD1 (7 bases). This CDR3 is 14 amino acids long. Per germline, CDR1 LNHDA and CDR2 SQIVND (reference sequence). Trimming cost V 3 bases and J 2 bases, with 8 bases left between them. The CDR3 spells CASSIRGAYNEQFF. In nucleotides, the CDR3 is TGTGCCAGTAGTATCAGGGGGGCCTACAATGAGCAGTTCTTC.